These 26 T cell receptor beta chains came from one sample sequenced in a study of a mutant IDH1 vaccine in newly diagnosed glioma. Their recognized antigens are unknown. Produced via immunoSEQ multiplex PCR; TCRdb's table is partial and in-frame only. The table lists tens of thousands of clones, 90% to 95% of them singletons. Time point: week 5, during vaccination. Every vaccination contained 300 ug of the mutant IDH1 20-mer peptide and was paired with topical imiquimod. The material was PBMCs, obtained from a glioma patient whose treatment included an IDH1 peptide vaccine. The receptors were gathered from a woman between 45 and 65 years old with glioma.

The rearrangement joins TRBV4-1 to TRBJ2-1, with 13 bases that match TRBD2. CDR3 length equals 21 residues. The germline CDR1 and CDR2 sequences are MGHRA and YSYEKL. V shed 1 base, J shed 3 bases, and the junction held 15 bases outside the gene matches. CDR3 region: CASSQAKGLAGPISYYNEQFF. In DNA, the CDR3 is TGCGCCAGCAGCCAAGCGAAGGGACTAGCGGGACCCATAAGCTACTACAATGAGCAGTTCTTC.

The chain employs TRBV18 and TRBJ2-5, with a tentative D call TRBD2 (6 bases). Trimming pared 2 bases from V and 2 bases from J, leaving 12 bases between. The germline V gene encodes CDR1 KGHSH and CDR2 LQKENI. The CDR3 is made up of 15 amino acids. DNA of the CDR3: TGTGCCAGCTCACCAACCCTAGCGAGACAAGAGACCCAGTACTTC. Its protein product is CASSPTLARQETQYF.

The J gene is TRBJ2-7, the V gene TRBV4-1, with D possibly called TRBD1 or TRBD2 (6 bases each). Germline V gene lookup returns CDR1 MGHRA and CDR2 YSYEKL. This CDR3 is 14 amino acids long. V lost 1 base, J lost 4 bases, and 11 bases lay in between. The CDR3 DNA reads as TGCGCCAGCAGCCAAGGGGGGGCAAGGTACGAGCAGTACTTC. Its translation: CASSQGGARYEQYF.

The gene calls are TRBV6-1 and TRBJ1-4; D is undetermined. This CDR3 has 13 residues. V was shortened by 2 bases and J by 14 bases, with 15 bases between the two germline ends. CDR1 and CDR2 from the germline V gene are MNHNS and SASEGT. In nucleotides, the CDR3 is TGTGCCAGCAGTGAACTTGTAGCGGGGAAGCTGTTTTTT. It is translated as CASSELVAGKLFF.

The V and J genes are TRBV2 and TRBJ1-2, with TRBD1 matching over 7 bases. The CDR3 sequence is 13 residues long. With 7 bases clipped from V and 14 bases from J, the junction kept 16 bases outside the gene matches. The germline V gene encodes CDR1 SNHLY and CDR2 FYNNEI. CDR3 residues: CASTRTGPVSGTF. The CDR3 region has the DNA TGTGCCAGCACTCGGACAGGCCCAGTTAGTGGGACCTTC.

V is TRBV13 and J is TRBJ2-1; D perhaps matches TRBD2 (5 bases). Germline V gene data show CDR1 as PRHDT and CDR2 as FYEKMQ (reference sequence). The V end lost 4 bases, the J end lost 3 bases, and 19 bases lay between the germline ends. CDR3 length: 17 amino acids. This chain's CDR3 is CASSSPGPSLGYNEQFF. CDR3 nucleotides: TGTGCCAGCAGCTCCCCCGGCCCTAGCTTGGGCTACAATGAGCAGTTCTTC.

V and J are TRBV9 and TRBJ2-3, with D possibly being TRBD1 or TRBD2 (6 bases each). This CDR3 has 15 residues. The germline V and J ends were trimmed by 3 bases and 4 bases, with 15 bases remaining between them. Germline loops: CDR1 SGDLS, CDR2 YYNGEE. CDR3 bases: TGTGCCAGCAGCGGACGTGCCGGGGGCGCAGATACGCAGTATTTT. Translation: CASSGRAGGADTQYF.

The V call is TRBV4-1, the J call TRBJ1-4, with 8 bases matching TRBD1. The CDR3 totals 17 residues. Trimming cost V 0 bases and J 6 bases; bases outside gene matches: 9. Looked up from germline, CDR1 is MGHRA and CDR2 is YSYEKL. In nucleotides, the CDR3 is TGCGCCAGCAGCCAAGACCCCGACAGGGGAAAGGATGAAAAACTGTTTTTT. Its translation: CASSQDPDRGKDEKLFF.

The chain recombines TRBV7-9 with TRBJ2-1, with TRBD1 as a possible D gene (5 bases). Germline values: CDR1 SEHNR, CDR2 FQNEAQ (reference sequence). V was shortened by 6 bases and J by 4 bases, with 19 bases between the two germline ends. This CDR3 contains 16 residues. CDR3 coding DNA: TGTGCCAGCAGACCCCCCCCAGGGCAGCTTTACAATGAGCAGTTCTTC. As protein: CASRPPPGQLYNEQFF.

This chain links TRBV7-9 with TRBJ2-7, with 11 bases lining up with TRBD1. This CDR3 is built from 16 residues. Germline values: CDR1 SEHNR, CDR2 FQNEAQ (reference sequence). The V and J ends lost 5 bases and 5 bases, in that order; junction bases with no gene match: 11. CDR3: CASSRPGTGGRNEQYF. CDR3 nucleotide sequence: TGTGCCAGCAGCCGCCCCGGGACAGGGGGGAGAAACGAGCAGTACTTC.

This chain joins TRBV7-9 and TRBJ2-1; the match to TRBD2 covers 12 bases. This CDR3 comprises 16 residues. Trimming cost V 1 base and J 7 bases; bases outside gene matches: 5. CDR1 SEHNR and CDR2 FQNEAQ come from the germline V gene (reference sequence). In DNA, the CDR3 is TGTGCCAGCAGCTTAGGCACTAGCGGGAGGTTTAATGAGCAGTTCTTC. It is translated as CASSLGTSGRFNEQFF.

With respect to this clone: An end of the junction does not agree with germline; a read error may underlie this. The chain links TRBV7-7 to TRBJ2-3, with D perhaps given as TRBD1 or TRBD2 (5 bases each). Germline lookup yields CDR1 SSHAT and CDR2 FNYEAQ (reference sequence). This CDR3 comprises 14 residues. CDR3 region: CASSLAGTADTQYF. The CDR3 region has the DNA TGTGCTAGCAGCCTCGCCGGGACGGCAGATACGCAGTATTTT.

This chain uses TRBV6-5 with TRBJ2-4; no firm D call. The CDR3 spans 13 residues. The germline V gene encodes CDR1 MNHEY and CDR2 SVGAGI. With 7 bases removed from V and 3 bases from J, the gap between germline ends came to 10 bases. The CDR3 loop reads CASKQRVKNIQYF. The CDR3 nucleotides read TGTGCCAGCAAGCAAAGGGTCAAAAACATTCAGTACTTC.

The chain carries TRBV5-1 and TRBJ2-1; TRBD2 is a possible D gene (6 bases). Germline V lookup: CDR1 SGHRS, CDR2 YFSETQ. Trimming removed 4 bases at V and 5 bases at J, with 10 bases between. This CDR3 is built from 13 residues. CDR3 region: CASSPGGDNEQFF. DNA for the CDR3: TGCGCCAGCAGCCCGGGCGGGGACAATGAGCAGTTCTTC.

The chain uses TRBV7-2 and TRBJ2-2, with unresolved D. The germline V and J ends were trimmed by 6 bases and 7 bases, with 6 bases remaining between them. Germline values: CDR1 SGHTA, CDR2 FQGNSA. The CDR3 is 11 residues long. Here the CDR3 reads CASRLGGELFF. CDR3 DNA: TGTGCCAGCAGATTGGGCGGGGAGCTGTTTTTT.

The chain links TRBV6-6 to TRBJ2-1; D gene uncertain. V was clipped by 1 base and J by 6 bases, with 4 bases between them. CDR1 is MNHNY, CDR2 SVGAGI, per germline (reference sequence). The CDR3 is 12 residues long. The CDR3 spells CASSYYPNEQFF. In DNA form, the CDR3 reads TGTGCCAGCAGTTACTATCCCAATGAGCAGTTCTTC.

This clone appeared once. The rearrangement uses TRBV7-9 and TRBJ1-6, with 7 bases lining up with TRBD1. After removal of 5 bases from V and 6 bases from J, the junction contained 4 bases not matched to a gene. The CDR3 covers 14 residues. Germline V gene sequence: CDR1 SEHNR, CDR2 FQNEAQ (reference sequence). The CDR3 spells CASSQEGANSPLHF. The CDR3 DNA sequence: TGTGCCAGCAGCCAAGAGGGGGCTAATTCACCCCTCCACTTT.

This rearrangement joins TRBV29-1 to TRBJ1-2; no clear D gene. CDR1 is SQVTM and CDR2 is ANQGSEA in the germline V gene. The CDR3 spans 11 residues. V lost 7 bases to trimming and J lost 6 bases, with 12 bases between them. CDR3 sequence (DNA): TGCAGCGCCACCTCCAGGCATGGCTACACCTTC. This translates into CSATSRHGYTF.

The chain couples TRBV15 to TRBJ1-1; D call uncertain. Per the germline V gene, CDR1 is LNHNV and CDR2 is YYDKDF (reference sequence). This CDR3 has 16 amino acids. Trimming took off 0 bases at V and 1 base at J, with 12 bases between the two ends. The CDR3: CATSRDKPPGNTEAFF. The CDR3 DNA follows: TGTGCCACCAGCAGAGACAAACCCCCGGGGAACACTGAAGCTTTCTTT.

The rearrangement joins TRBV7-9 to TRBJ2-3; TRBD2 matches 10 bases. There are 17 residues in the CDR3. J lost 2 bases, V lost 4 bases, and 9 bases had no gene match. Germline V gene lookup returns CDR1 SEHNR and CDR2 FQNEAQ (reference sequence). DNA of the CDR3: TGTGCCAGCAGCTCCGTTCTAGCGGGAGTCGTCACAGATACGCAGTATTTT. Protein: CASSSVLAGVVTDTQYF.

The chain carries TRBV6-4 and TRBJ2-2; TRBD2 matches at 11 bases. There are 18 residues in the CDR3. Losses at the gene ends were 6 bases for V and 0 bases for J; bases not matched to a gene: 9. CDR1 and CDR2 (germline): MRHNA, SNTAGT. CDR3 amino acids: CASSPTSGISANTGELFF. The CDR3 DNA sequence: TGTGCCAGCAGCCCGACTAGCGGGATAAGCGCGAACACCGGGGAGCTGTTTTTT.

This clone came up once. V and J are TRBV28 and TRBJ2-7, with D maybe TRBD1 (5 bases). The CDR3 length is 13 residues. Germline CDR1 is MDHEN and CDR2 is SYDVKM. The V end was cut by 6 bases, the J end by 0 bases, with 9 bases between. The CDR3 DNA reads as TGTGCCAGCAGACAGGAGAGCTCCTACGAGCAGTACTTC. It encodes CASRQESSYEQYF.

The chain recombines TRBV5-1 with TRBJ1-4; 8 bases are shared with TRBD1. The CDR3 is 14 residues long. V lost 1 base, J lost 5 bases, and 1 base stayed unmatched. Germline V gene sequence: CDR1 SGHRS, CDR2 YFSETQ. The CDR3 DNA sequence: TGCGCCAGCAGCTTGAACAGGGGGAATGAAAAACTGTTTTTT. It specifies CASSLNRGNEKLFF.

The CDR3 reads CASSPSGQPQHF. CDR3 bases: TGTGCCAGCAGTCCATCCGGTCAGCCCCAGCATTTT. This chain connects TRBV6-5 to TRBJ1-5; no clear D gene. Deletions cut 5 bases from V and 6 bases from J, with 8 bases between. The CDR3 totals 12 residues. Germline V gene data show CDR1 as MNHEY and CDR2 as SVGAGI.

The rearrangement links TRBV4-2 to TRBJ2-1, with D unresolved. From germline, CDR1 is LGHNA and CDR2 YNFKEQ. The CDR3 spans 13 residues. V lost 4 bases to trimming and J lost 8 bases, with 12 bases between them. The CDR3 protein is CASSRSGRDEQFF. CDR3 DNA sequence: TGTGCCAGCAGCCGCTCTGGTAGGGATGAGCAGTTCTTC.

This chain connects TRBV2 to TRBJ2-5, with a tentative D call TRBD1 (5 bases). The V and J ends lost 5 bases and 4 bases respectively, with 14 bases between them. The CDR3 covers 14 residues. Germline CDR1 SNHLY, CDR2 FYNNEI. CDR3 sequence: CASSRQGERETQYF. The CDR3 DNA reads TGTGCCAGCAGTCGGCAGGGTGAGCGAGAGACCCAGTACTTC.